This TCR beta chain was captured by sequencing in a study of control samples from healthy donors and cancer patients. The CDR3 spans 14 residues. Germline CDR1 and CDR2: SEHNR and FQNEAQ (reference sequence). Trimming left V 7 bases short and J 7 bases short, with 17 bases between. Assay: immunoSEQ multiplex PCR; the TCRdb copy retains only in-frame clones and omits some. The sample holds around 200,000 clones; 90% to 95% are singletons and the top ten take about 1.5%. The sequence was obtained from a young man in good health. What was sequenced was blood. The genes are TRBV7-9 and TRBJ2-1; TRBD1 is a possible D gene (6 bases). CDR3 nucleotides: TGTGCCAGCACACCAGGGGTTTTTGGGAATGAGCAGTTCTTC. It translates to CASTPGVFGNEQFF.